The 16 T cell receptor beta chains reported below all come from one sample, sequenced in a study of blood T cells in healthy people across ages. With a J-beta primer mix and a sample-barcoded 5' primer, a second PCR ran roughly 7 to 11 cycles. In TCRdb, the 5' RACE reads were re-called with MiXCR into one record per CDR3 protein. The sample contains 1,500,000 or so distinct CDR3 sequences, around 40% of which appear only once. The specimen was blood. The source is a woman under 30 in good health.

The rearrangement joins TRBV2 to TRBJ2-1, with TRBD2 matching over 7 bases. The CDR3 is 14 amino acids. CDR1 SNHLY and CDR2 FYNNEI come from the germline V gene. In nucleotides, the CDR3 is TGTGCAAGAGGCGGGGGAACTTCCTACAATGAGCAGTTCTTC. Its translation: CARGGGTSYNEQFF.

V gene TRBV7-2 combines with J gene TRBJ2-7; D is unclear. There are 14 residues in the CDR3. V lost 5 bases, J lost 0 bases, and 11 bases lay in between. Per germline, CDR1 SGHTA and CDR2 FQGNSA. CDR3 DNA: TGTGCCAGCAGCAGTTGGGCCGGCTCCTACGAGCAGTACTTC. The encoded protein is CASSSWAGSYEQYF. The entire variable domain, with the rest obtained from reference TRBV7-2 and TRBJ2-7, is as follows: GAGVSQSPSNKVTEKGKDVELRCDPISGHTALYWYRQSLGQGLEFLIYFQGNSAPDKSGLPSDRFSAERTGGSVSTLTIQRTQQEDSAVYLCASSSWAGSYEQYFGPGTRLTVT.

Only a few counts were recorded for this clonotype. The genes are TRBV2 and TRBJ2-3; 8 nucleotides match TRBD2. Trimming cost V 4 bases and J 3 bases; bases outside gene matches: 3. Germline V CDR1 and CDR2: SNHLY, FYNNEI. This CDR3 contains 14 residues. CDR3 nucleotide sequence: TGTGCCAGCAGTGTTAGACTAGCGACAGATACGCAGTATTTT. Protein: CASSVRLATDTQYF.

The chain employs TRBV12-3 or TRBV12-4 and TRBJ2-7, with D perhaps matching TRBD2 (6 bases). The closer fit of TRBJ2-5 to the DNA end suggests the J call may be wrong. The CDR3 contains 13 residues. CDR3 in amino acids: CASSAGRGETQYF. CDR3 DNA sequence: TGTGCCAGCAGTGCGGGACGCGGAGAGACCCAGTACTTC.

As DNA, the CDR3 is TGCAGTGCTAGAGATTGGGGCCGGGCTAATGAAAAACTGTTTTTT. It translates to CSARDWGRANEKLFF. The chain joins TRBV20-1 to TRBJ1-4; tentative D call: TRBD1 (5 bases). Germline CDR1 reads DFQATT; CDR2 reads SNEGSKA (reference sequence). This CDR3 has 15 residues. V was clipped by 0 bases and J by 3 bases, with 11 bases between them.

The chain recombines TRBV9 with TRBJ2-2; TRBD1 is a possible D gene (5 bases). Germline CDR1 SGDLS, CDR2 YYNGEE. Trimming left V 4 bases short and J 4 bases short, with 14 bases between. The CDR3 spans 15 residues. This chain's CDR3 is CASSSRRQSTGELFF. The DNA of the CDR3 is TGTGCCAGCAGCTCCCGACGACAGAGCACCGGGGAGCTGTTTTTT.

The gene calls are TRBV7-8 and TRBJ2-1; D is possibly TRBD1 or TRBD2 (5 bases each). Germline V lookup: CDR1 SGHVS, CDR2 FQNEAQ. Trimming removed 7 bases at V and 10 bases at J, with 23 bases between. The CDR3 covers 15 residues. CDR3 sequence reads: CASTLSGTTAYEQFF. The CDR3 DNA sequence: TGTGCCAGCACCCTGTCCGGGACGACGGCCTACGAGCAGTTCTTC.

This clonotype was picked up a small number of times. CDR3 bases: TGTGCCAGCAGCCCCCCGAACAGGGTCGAGAACACTGAAGCTTTCTTT. Amino acids: CASSPPNRVENTEAFF. The V gene is TRBV6-6, the J gene TRBJ1-1; perhaps TRBD1 as D (6 bases). The V gene's germline CDR1 is MNHNY and CDR2 SVGAGI (reference sequence). V lost 6 bases, J lost 1 base, and 18 bases lay in between. This CDR3 is 16 amino acids long.

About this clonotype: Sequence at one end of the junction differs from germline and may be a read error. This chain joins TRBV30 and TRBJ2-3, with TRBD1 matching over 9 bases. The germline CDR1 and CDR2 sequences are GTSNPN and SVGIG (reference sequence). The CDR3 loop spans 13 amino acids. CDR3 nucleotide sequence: TGTGCCTGGAACAGGGGGCTAACAGATATGCAGTATTTT. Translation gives CAWNRGLTDMQYF.

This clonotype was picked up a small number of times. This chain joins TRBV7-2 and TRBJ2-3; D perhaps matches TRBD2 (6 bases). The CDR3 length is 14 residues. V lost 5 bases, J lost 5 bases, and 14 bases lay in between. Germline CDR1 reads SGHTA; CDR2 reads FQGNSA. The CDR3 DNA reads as TGTGCCAGCAGCCCCACACGGGGGAAAGATACGCAGTATTTT. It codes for CASSPTRGKDTQYF.

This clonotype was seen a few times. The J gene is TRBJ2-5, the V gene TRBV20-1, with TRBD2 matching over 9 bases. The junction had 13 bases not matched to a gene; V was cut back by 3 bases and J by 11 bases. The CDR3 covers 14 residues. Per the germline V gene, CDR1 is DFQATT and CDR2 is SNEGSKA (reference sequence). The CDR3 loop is CSARHSGRTREQYF. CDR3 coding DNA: TGCAGTGCTAGGCATAGCGGGAGAACTAGGGAGCAGTACTTC.

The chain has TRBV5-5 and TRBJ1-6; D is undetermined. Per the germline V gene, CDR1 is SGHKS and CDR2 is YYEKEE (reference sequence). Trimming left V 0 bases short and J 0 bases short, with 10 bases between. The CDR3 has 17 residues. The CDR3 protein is CASSLDAGSSYNSPLHF. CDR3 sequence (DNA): TGTGCCAGCAGCTTGGATGCGGGGAGCTCCTATAATTCACCCCTCCACTTT.

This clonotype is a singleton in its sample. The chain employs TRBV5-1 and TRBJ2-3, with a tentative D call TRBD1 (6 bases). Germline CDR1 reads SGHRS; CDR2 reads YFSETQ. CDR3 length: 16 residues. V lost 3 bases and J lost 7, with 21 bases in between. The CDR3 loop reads CASSSDSPIGVNTQYF. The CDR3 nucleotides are TGCGCCAGCAGCTCGGACAGTCCGATTGGGGTGAATACGCAGTATTTT.

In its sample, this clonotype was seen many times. CDR3 amino acids: CASSLLAGAYEQYF. CDR3 DNA sequence: TGTGCCAGCAGCTTACTAGCGGGAGCCTACGAGCAGTACTTC. The chain couples TRBV27 to TRBJ2-7; 11 bases align to TRBD2. The CDR3 extends over 14 amino acids. Trimming removed 6 bases from V and 2 bases from J; junction bases left unmatched: 3. CDR1 and CDR2 from the germline V gene are MNHEY and SMNVEV (reference sequence).

The CDR3 spells CASSYDGNLYEQYF. The CDR3 nucleotides read TGTGCCAGCAGTTACGACGGAAACCTCTACGAGCAGTACTTC. The chain recombines TRBV28 with TRBJ2-7; D ambiguous. Germline CDR1 reads MDHEN; CDR2 reads SYDVKM. V lost 4 bases, J lost 3 bases, and 13 bases lay in between. CDR3 size: 14 residues.

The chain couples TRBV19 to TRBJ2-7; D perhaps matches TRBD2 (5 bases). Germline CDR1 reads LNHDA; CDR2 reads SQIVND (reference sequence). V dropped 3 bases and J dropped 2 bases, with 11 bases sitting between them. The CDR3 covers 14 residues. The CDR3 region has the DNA TGTGCCAGTAGTATCCTAAGCGGTCCCTACGAGCAGTACTTC. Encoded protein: CASSILSGPYEQYF. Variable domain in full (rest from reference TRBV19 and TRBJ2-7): DGGITQSPKYLFRKEGQNVTLSCEQNLNHDAMYWYRQDPGQGLRLIYYSQIVNDFQKGDIAEGYSVSREKKESFPLTVTSAQKNPTAFYLCASSILSGPYEQYFGPGTRLTVT.